These T cell receptor beta chains were read from a single sample in a study of blood T cells in healthy people across ages. Using its own MiXCR run on the 5' RACE reads, TCRdb lists one record per CDR3 protein. The table has roughly 1.7 million distinct CDR3 sequences, around 36% seen once. Sequencing was carried out using blood. These receptors were obtained from a woman between 25 and 40 years old in good health. Each CDR3 is given with its conserved first and last residue. A D gene is named only where the DNA matches it firmly. Clone size is shown for a subset of rows, as once, few, many or a class of expanded clone.

d_call	v_call	clone_size	j_call	cdr3_nt	cdr3_aa
-	TRBV3-1	-	TRBJ1-5	TGTGCCAGCAGCCAAGGGTCCGGGATCAATCAGCCCCAGCATTTT	CASSQGSGINQPQHF
-	TRBV28	few	TRBJ2-7	TGTGCCAGCAGTTCCCCGATAAGCGGACCCTACGAGCAGTACTTC	CASSSPISGPYEQYF
TRBD2	TRBV5-5	-	TRBJ2-3	TGTGCCAGCAGCCTGCGGATGAGCGGGATGACGTCCGTGGATACGCAGTATTTT	CASSLRMSGMTSVDTQYF
-	TRBV7-9	many	TRBJ2-7	TGTGCCAGCAGCCACGGACAGAGCTCCTACGAGCAGTACTTC	CASSHGQSSYEQYF
-	TRBV29-1	many	TRBJ2-3	TGCAGCGTTGAGGCCGGGGGCGAAGATACGCAGTATTTT	CSVEAGGEDTQYF
-	TRBV5-1	few	TRBJ2-7	TGCGCCAGCAGCTCTTCAGGGGCGGCCGAGCAGTACTTC	CASSSSGAAEQYF
TRBD2	TRBV3-1	many	TRBJ2-1	TGTGCCAGCAGCCCGGGACTAGCGGGAGTTCATGAGCAGTTCTTC	CASSPGLAGVHEQFF
TRBD2	TRBV15	-	TRBJ2-3	TGTGCCACCAGCGAAGGGACTAGCGGGAGAAACACAGATACGCAGTATTTT	CATSEGTSGRNTDTQYF
-	TRBV29-1	many	TRBJ2-7	TGCAGCGTTGTAGGGCGGGGGCTGTACGAGCAGTACTTC	CSVVGRGLYEQYF
TRBD2	TRBV7-3	-	TRBJ2-1	TGTGCCAGCAGCTTACTAGGGCGGGGGGGAGGCAATGAGCAGTTCTTC	CASSLLGRGGGNEQFF
TRBD2	TRBV6-1	-	TRBJ2-3	TGTGCCAGCAGTACGGGACTAGCGGGGAGAGATACGCAGTATTTT	CASSTGLAGRDTQYF
-	TRBV3-1	-	TRBJ2-1	TGTGCCAGCTCAGCCTGGGGTAATGAGCAGTTCTTC	CASSAWGNEQFF
-	TRBV9	-	TRBJ2-3	TGTGCCAGCAGCGTACAAGCGGCCAGCACAGGTACGCAGTATTTT	CASSVQAASTGTQYF
-	TRBV7-3	few	TRBJ2-3	TGTGCCAGCAGCTCTGACTCCACTAGCACAGATACGCAGTATTTT	CASSSDSTSTDTQYF
-	TRBV7-9	-	TRBJ2-1	TGTGCCAGCAGCTCCCCGAGCCACGCGGGAAGCTCCTACAATGAGCAGTTCTTC	CASSSPSHAGSSYNEQFF
-	TRBV29-1	many	TRBJ1-4	TGCAGCGGCAGGGAGAATGAAAAACTGTTTTTT	CSGRENEKLFF
-	TRBV7-9	-	TRBJ2-1	TGTGCCAGCAGCGCCGGGAACGGGGGTACCTACAATGAGCAGTTCTTC	CASSAGNGGTYNEQFF
-	TRBV28	-	TRBJ2-1	TGTGCCAGCAGTCCGTTAGGTCGAGGGCTCTACAATGAGCAGTTCTTC	CASSPLGRGLYNEQFF
-	TRBV7-9	-	TRBJ1-5	TGTGCCAGCAGCCTTAGCACCCGTAGCAATCAGCCCCAGCATTTT	CASSLSTRSNQPQHF
-	TRBV2	once	TRBJ2-1	TGTGCCAGCACTAGCGAGATAGAGCAGTTCTTC	CASTSEIEQFF
TRBD1	TRBV4-1	once	TRBJ2-7	TGCGCCAGCAGCCAAGGGTTCGACAGGGCGTACTCCTACGAGCAGTACTTC	CASSQGFDRAYSYEQYF
-	TRBV20-1	many	TRBJ2-1	TGCAGTGCTAGACCCGGGGGCGGGAGTCCCAATGAGCAGTTCTTC	CSARPGGGSPNEQFF
TRBD1	TRBV25-1	few	TRBJ2-1	TGTGCCAGCAGTCGCGAGGACAGGGGCGTAGATTGGAAGGGGAATGAGCAGTTCTTC	CASSREDRGVDWKGNEQFF
TRBD2	TRBV7-9	-	TRBJ2-7	TGTGCCAGCAGCCCTCTAAGCGGGAGTACTTACGAGCAGTACTTC	CASSPLSGSTYEQYF
TRBD2	TRBV5-1	-	TRBJ2-7	TGCGCCAGCAGCCCCAGCGGGGGGTTCTCCTACGAGCAGTACTTC	CASSPSGGFSYEQYF
-	TRBV4-1	-	TRBJ1-2	TGCGTCAGCAGTCCCCCAAGTACTGGCTACACCTTC	CVSSPPSTGYTF